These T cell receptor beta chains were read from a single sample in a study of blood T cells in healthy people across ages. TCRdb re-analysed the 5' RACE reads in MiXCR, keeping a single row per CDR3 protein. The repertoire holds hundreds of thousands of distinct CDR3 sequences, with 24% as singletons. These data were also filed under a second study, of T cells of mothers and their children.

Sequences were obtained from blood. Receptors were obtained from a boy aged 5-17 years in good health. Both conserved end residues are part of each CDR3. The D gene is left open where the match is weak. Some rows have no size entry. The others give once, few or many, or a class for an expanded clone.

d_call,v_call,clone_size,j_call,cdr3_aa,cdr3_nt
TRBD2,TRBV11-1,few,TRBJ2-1,CASSPTSVGYNEQFF,TGTGCCAGCAGCCCGACTAGCGTGGGGTACAATGAGCAGTTCTTC
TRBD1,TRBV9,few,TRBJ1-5,CASSPSDRVNQPQHF,TGTGCCAGCAGCCCCTCGGACAGGGTCAATCAGCCCCAGCATTTT
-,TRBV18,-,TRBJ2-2,CASSPPRGTGPRTGELFF,TGTGCCAGCTCACCACCAAGGGGAACAGGCCCGAGGACCGGGGAGCTGTTTTTT
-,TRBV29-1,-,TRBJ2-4,CSVEGRGAGVAENIQYF,TGCAGCGTTGAAGGGAGGGGGGCAGGGGTAGCCGAAAACATTCAGTACTTC
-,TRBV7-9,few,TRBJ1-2,CASSPGASGYYGYTF,TGTGCCAGCAGCCCAGGGGCATCGGGGTACTATGGCTACACCTTC
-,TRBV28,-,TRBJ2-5,CACRVGGGETQYF,TGTGCCTGCAGAGTGGGGGGAGGCGAGACCCAGTACTTC
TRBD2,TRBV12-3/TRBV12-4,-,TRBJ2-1,CASSLKAGVGEQFF,TGTGCCAGCAGTTTAAAAGCGGGAGTGGGGGAGCAGTTCTTC
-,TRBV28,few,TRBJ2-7,CASSFLTRGRFYEQYF,TGTGCCAGCAGCTTCCTGACCAGGGGCCGGTTCTACGAGCAGTACTTC
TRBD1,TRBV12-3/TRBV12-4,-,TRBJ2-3,CASSFPRGLPTDTQYF,TGTGCCAGCAGTTTCCCCAGGGGGCTACCCACAGATACGCAGTATTTT
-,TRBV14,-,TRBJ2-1,CASSQEGGPGYEQFF,TGTGCCAGCAGCCAAGAAGGCGGGCCGGGGTATGAGCAGTTCTTC
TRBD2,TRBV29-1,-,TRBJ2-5,CSVEAGLGETQYF,TGCAGCGTTGAAGCAGGACTAGGAGAGACCCAGTACTTC
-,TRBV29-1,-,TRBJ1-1,CSVESGYPNTEAFF,TGCAGCGTTGAGTCCGGGTACCCGAACACTGAAGCTTTCTTT
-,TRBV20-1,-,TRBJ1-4,CSARMQPTNEKLFF,TGCAGTGCTAGAATGCAGCCAACTAATGAAAAACTGTTTTTT
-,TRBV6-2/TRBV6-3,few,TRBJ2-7,CASTRRTGGEQYF,TGCGCCAGCACCCGTCGGACTGGCGGCGAGCAGTACTTC
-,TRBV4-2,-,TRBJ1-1,CASSQGAGADTEAFF,TGTGCCAGCAGCCAAGGGGCGGGTGCGGACACTGAAGCTTTCTTT